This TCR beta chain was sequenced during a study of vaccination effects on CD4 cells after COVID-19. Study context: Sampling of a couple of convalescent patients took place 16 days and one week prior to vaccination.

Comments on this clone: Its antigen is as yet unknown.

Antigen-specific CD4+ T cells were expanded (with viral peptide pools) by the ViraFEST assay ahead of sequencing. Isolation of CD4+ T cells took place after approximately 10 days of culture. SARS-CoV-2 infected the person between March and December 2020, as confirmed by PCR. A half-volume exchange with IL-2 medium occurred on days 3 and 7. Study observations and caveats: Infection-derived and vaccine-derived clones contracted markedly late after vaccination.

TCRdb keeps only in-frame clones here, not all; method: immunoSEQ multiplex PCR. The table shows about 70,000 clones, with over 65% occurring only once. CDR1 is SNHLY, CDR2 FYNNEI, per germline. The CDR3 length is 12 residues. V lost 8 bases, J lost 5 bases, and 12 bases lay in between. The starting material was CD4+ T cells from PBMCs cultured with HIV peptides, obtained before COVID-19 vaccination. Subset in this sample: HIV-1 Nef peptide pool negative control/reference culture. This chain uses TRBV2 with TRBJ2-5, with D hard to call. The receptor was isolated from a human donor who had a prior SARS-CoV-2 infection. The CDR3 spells CASGATRETQYF. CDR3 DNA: TGTGCCAGCGGTGCTACGAGGGAGACCCAGTACTTC.